This T cell receptor (beta chain) comes out of a study of blood T cell repertoires in COVID-19. Those who participated ranged in age from about 18 to 89 years and resided in about two dozen US areas. Categorization into cohorts depended on clinical history that participants reported. Clones were read by immunoSEQ multiplex PCR, and TCRdb kept only the in-frame ones, dropping some. The repertoire holds 250,000 to 300,000 clones, with 89% as singletons. The sequence derives from a woman between 40 and 55 years old who had recovered from COVID-19. Input material: PBMCs or T cells enriched from blood (not recorded which).

DNA of the CDR3: TGTGCCAGCGGGCCTAGCGGGTCCGGGGAGCTGTTTTTT. It encodes CASGPSGSGELFF. V and J are TRBV5-4 and TRBJ2-2; 8 positions match TRBD2. This CDR3 comprises 13 residues. Germline values: CDR1 SGHNT, CDR2 YYREEE (reference sequence). Trimming took 7 bases from V and 6 from J; bases not matched to a gene: 5.